A selection of T cell receptor beta chains follows, all from one sample in a study of cytomegalovirus exposure and HLA in healthy donors. TCRdb's copy holds only in-frame clones and misses some; the assay was immunoSEQ multiplex PCR. The sample has some 190,000 clones; around nine tenths are singletons. Sequencing used PBMCs. These receptors were taken from a young woman in good health and CMV-seronegative. Both conserved end residues are part of each CDR3. Fields, in order: J gene, D gene, V gene, clone size, CDR3 protein, CDR3 DNA. D genes are given only for firm matches. The size entry is marked missing in some rows and otherwise reads once, few, many or a size class.

TRBJ1-1,NA,TRBV19,NA,CASSRTGQMNTEAFF,TGTGCCAGTAGCAGAACCGGACAGATGAACACTGAAGCTTTCTTT
TRBJ2-1,TRBD2,TRBV4-1,NA,CASSQYVGEGRNEQFF,TGCGCCAGCAGCCAATATGTGGGGGAGGGCCGGAATGAGCAGTTCTTC
TRBJ1-1,NA,TRBV28,once,CASSLPGAGDTEAFF,TGTGCCAGCAGTTTGCCGGGAGCAGGAGACACTGAAGCTTTCTTT
TRBJ1-6,NA,TRBV5-1,NA,CASSSDGDSPLHF,TGCGCCAGCAGCTCCGACGGAGATTCACCCCTCCACTTT
TRBJ1-2,NA,TRBV7-9,few,CSSSYGQHGYTF,TGTTCCAGCAGTTACGGACAGCATGGCTACACCTTC
TRBJ1-3,NA,TRBV27,NA,CASSLYVGNTIYF,TGTGCCAGCAGTCTCTACGTGGGAAACACCATATATTTT
TRBJ2-1,TRBD1,TRBV9,once,CASSDTGAIYNEQFF,TGTGCCAGCAGCGACACAGGGGCCATCTACAATGAGCAGTTCTTC
TRBJ2-3,NA,TRBV2,NA,CASSRGRDTQYF,TGTGCCAGCAGTCGAGGGAGAGATACGCAGTATTTT
TRBJ2-7,NA,TRBV6-6,NA,CASSYTWTDNEQYF,TGTGCCAGCAGTTACACCTGGACAGATAACGAGCAGTACTTC
TRBJ1-2,TRBD1,TRBV5-1,NA,CASSSPGQGAGGYTF,TGCGCCAGCAGCTCACCGGGACAGGGGGCAGGAGGCTACACCTTC
TRBJ2-1,TRBD2,TRBV9,NA,CASSVGGSGISGEQFF,TGTGCCAGCAGCGTAGGTGGTAGCGGGATTTCGGGTGAGCAGTTCTTC
TRBJ1-3,TRBD1,TRBV6-5,NA,CASSPGTAGNTIYF,TGTGCCAGCAGCCCCGGGACAGCTGGAAACACCATATATTTT
TRBJ2-6,NA,TRBV7-6,NA,CASRSGVLAGVVQEGANVLTF,TGTGCCAGCAGATCAGGGGTATTGGCGGGGGTCGTCCAAGAAGGGGCCAACGTCCTGACTTTC
TRBJ1-3,NA,TRBV7-9,NA,CASSFKGISSGNTIYF,TGTGCCAGCAGCTTTAAGGGGATCTCCTCTGGAAACACCATATATTTT
TRBJ1-2,NA,TRBV11-2,NA,CASSTGFGYTF,TGTGCCAGCAGTACAGGGTTTGGCTACACCTTC
TRBJ2-7,TRBD2,TRBV10-2,once,CASSVLAGSYEQYF,TGCGCCAGCAGTGTACTAGCGGGATCCTACGAGCAGTACTTC
TRBJ1-5,NA,TRBV6-5,NA,CASSYQGLGNQPQHF,TGTGCCAGCAGTTACCAGGGCCTCGGCAATCAGCCCCAGCATTTT
TRBJ2-1,TRBD2,TRBV5-1,NA,CASKRLAGDEQFF,TGCGCCAGCAAACGGCTAGCGGGAGATGAGCAGTTCTTC
TRBJ1-1,NA,TRBV11-3,once,CASSLAGKNTEAFF,TGTGCCAGCAGCTTGGCCGGGAAGAACACTGAAGCTTTCTTT
TRBJ2-1,NA,TRBV19,NA,CASSIAEKLYEQFF,TGTGCCAGTAGTATAGCCGAGAAGCTGTATGAGCAGTTCTTC
TRBJ2-1,TRBD2,TRBV5-1,NA,CASSLAGGNTYNEQFF,TGCGCCAGCAGCTTGGCCGGGGGGAACACCTACAATGAGCAGTTCTTC
TRBJ2-2,TRBD1,TRBV7-9,NA,CASSSLGQGGGSTGELFF,TGTGCCAGCAGCTCCCTGGGACAGGGGGGAGGGTCGACCGGGGAGCTGTTTTTT